This record covers a single TCR beta chain. What it recognizes is unknown. This record belongs to a study of T cells in localized non-small cell lung cancer. Study-wide findings and caveats: Higher adjacent-lung clonality was associated with shorter survival. Sequence data derive from only one tumor region, so heterogeneity remains possible. A median of around 52 clones ranked among the top 100 in tumor appeared in adjacent lung. In uninvolved adjacent lung, T cell clonality reached its highest value, exceeding tumor.

Here immunoSEQ multiplex PCR was the method, and the copy in TCRdb shows in-frame clones only, minus some. The data hold tens of thousands of clones, with roughly 84% observed a single time. V was cut by 5 bases and J by 5 bases, with 13 bases left in between. Germline CDR1 reads SGHVS; CDR2 reads FQNEAQ. The CDR3 is 15 amino acids. This specimen consisted of peripheral blood, obtained before any cancer treatment. The J gene is TRBJ1-6, the V gene TRBV7-8, with D possibly matching TRBD1 (6 bases). The clonotype was recovered from a male donor at least 60 years old with stage I squamous cell lung carcinoma. The CDR3 sequence: CASSARDTDNSPLHF. The DNA for the CDR3 is TGTGCCAGCAGCGCCCGGGACACCGATAATTCACCCCTCCACTTT.